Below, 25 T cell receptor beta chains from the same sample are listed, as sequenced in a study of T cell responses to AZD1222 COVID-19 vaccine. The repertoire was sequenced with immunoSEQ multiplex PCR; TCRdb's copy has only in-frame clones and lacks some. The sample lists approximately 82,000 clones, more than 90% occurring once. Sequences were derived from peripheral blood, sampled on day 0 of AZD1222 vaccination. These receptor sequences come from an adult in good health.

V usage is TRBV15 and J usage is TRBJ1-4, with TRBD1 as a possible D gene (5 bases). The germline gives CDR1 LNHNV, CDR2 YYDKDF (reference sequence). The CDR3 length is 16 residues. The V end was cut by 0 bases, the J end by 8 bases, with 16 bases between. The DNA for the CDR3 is TGTGCCACCAGCAGAGATCGGGGCGAGGGTTGGGAAAAACTGTTTTTT. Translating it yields CATSRDRGEGWEKLFF.

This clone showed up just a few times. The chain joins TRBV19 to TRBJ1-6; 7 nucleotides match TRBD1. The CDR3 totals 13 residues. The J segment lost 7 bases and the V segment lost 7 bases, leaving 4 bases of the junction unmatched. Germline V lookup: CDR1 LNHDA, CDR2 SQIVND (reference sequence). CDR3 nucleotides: TGTGCCAGTAAGAGGACAGGCAATTCACCCCTCCACTTT. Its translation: CASKRTGNSPLHF.

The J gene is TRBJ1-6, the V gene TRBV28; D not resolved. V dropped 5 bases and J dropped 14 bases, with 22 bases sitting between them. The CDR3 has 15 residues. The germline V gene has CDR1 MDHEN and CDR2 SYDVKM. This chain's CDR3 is CASSPSGRSSESLHF. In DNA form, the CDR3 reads TGTGCCAGCAGTCCCAGCGGGCGGTCGAGTGAATCCCTCCACTTT.

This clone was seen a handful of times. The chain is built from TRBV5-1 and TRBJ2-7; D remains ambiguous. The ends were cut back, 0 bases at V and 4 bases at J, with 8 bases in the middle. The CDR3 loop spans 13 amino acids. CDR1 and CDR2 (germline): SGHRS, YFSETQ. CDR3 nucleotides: TGCGCCAGCAGCTTGGCACAGCCTTACGAGCAGTACTTC. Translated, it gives CASSLAQPYEQYF.

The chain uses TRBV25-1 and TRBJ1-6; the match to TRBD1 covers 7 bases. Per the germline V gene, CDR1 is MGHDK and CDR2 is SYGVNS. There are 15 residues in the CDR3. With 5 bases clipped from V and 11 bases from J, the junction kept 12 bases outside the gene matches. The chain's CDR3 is CASSPEGQSLPPLHF. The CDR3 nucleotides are TGTGCCAGCAGTCCGGAGGGACAGTCATTACCACCCCTCCACTTT.

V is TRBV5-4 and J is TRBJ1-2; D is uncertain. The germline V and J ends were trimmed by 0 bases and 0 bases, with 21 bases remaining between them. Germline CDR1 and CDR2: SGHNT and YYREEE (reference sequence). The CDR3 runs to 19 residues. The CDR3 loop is CASSLVRWQVAEANYGYTF. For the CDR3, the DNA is TGTGCCAGCAGCTTGGTGCGGTGGCAGGTGGCCGAAGCTAACTATGGCTACACCTTC.

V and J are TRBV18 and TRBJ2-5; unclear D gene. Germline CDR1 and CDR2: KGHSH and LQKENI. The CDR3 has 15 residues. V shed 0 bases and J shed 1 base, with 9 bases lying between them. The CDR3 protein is CASSPPSGSQETQYF. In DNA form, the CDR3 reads TGTGCCAGCTCACCACCATCAGGAAGCCAAGAGACCCAGTACTTC.

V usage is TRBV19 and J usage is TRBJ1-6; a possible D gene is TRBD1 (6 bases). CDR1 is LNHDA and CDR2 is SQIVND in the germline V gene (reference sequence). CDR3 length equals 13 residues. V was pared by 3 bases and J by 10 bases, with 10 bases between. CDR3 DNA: TGTGCCAGTAGTATTTGGGGGCTGTCACCCCTCCACTTT. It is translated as CASSIWGLSPLHF.

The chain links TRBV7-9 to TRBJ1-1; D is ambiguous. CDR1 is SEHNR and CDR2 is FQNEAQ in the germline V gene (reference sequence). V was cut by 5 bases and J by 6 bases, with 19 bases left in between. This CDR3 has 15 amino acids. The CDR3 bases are TGTGCCAGCAGCATACTAGACTCCAGAGGAGCTGAAGCTTTCTTT. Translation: CASSILDSRGAEAFF.

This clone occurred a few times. The CDR3 protein is CASSIDDRTYNEQFF. In DNA form, the CDR3 reads TGTGCCAGTAGTATAGATGACAGAACCTACAATGAGCAGTTCTTC. The chain couples TRBV19 to TRBJ2-1, with TRBD1 as a possible D gene (5 bases). V lost 0 bases, J lost 2 bases, and 8 bases lay in between. CDR3 length: 15 amino acids. Germline V lookup: CDR1 LNHDA, CDR2 SQIVND (reference sequence).

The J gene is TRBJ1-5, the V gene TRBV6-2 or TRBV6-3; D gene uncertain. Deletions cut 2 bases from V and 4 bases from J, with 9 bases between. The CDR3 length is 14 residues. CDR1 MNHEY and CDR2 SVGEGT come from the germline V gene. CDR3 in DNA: TGTGCCAGCAGTTACGGAGGGAATAATCAGCCCCAGCATTTT. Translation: CASSYGGNNQPQHF.

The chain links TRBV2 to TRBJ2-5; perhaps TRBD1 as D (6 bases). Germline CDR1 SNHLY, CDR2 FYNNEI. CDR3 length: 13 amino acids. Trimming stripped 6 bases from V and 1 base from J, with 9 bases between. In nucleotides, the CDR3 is TGTGCCAGCAGGTCGGACAGCCAAGAGACCCAGTACTTC. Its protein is CASRSDSQETQYF. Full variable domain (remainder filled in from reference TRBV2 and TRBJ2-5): EPEVTQTPSHQVTQMGQEVILRCVPISNHLYFYWYRQILGQKVEFLVSFYNNEISEKSEIFDDQFSVERPDGSNFTLKIRSTKLEDSAMYFCASRSDSQETQYFGPGTRLLVL.

The CDR3 DNA follows: TGCGCCAGCAGCTTGGCCCGGGACTATGGAGACATTCAGTACTTC. Protein: CASSLARDYGDIQYF. The chain employs TRBV5-1 and TRBJ2-4; 7 bases are shared with TRBD2. The CDR3 loop spans 15 amino acids. Per the germline V gene, CDR1 is SGHRS and CDR2 is YFSETQ. V lost 0 bases to trimming and J lost 8 bases; unmatched junction nucleotides: 8.

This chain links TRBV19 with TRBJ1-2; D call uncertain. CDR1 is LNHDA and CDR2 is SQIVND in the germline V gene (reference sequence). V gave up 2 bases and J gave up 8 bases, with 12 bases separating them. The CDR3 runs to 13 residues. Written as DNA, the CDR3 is TGTGCCAGTAGTATATATGAGTTTGGGGGCTACACCTTC. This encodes CASSIYEFGGYTF.

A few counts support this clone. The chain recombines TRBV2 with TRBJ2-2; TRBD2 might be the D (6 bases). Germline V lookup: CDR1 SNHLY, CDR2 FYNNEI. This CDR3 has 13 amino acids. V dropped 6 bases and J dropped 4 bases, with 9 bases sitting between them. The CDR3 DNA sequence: TGTGCCAGCAGGGGACTCTTCACCGGGGAGCTGTTTTTT. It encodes CASRGLFTGELFF.

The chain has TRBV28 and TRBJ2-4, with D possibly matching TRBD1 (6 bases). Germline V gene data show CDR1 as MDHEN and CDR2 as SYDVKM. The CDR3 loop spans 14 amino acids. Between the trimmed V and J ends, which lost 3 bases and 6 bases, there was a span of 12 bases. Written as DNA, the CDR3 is TGTGCCAGCAGTTTCACACAGGGCAGAAACATTCAGTACTTC. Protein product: CASSFTQGRNIQYF.

The CDR3 DNA sequence: TGTGCCAGTAGTTGGGGTAGCTCCTACGAGCAGTACTTC. Encoded protein: CASSWGSSYEQYF. The chain joins TRBV19 to TRBJ2-7, with D uncertain. The length of the CDR3 is 13 residues. V lost 5 bases and J lost 0, with 8 bases in between. Germline CDR1 is LNHDA and CDR2 is SQIVND (reference sequence).

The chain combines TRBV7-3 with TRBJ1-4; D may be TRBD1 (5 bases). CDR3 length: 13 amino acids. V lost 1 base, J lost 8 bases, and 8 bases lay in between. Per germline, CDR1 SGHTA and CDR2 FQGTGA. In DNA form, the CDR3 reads TGTGCCAGCAGCTTAAGGGCAGGGGAAAAACTGTTTTTT. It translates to CASSLRAGEKLFF.

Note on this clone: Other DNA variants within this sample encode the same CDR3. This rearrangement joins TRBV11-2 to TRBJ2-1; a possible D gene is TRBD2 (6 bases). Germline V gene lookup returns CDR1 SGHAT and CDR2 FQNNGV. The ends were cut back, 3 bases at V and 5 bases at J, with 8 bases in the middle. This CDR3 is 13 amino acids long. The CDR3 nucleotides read TGTGCCAGCAGCTTGGGACTCAACAATGAGCAGTTCTTC. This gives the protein CASSLGLNNEQFF.

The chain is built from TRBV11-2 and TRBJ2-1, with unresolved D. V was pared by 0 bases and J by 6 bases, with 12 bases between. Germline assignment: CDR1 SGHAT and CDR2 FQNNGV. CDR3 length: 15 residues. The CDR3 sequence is CASSLEWKGINEQFF. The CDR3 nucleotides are TGTGCCAGCAGCTTAGAGTGGAAAGGGATCAATGAGCAGTTCTTC.

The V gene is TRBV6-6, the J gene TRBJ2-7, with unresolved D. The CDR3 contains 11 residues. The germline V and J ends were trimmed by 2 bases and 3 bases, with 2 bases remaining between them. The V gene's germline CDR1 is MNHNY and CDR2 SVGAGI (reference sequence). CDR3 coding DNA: TGTGCCAGCAGTTACGACTACGAGCAGTACTTC. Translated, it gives CASSYDYEQYF.

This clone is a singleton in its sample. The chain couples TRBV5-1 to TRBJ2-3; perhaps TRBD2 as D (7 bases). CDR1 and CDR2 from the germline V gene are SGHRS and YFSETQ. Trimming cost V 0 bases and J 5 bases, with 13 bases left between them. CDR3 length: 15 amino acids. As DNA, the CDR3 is TGCGCCAGCAGCTTGGAGGGGGGGCCGAGAGATACGCAGTATTTT. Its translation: CASSLEGGPRDTQYF.

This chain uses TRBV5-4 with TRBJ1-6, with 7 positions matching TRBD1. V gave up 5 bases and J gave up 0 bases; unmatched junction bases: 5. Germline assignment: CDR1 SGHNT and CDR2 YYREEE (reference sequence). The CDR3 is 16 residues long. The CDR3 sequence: CASRDRQGSYNSPLHF. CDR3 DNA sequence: TGTGCCAGCAGAGACAGACAGGGCTCCTATAATTCACCCCTCCACTTT.

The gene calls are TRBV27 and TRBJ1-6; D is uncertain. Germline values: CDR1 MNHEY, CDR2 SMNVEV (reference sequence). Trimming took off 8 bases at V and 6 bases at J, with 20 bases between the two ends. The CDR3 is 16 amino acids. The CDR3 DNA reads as TGTGCCAGCCACCCTTTCGGGCCCCCAAGTAATTCACCCCTCCACTTT. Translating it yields CASHPFGPPSNSPLHF.

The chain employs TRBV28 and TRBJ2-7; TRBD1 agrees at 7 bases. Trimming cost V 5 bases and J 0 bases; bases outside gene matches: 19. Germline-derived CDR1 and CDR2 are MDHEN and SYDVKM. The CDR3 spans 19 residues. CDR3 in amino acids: CASSPRTGQKAKISYEQYF. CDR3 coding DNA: TGTGCCAGCAGTCCACGCACGGGACAGAAAGCAAAAATCTCCTACGAGCAGTACTTC.